The 30 T cell receptor beta chains given below trace back to one sample, sequenced in a study of human T cells and chemical hapten exposure (dated by TCRdb to the early 2020s). The time point label, as the study defines it: patch test 3, about 24 weeks after DPC sensitization. The sample's treatment or condition label is to be understood as: therapeutic diphenylcyclopropenone sensitization with weekly scalp DPC. The library came from RACE. The run used a NextSeq 500. Using fastp trimming at Q25 and MiXCR clonotype assembly, TCRdb reanalyzed the public sequencing data and kept in-frame beta chains. All rows with the same CDR3 protein become a single entry with the most common DNA and genes. This sample is represented by about 76,000 distinct CDR3 sequences; 13% of them were singletons. 4.5% to 6% of the sample is in the top ten clones. The sample in question was whole blood, obtained in connection with sensitization to the hapten diphenylcyclopropenone (DPC). These receptors were taken from a woman between 45 and 65 years old with alopecia areata. Some clones in this sample may be carry-over from other donors' samples.

This clonotype was recorded a few times. J is TRBJ2-3 and V is TRBV12-3 or TRBV12-4; TRBD2 agrees at 9 bases. This CDR3 region has 17 residues. Trimming cost V 4 bases and J 2 bases; bases outside gene matches: 10. CDR3 residues: CASSSAGTSRYTDTQYF. The CDR3 coding sequence is TGTGCCAGCAGTTCAGCCGGGACTAGCAGATACACAGATACGCAGTATTTT.

The V gene is TRBV4-1, the J gene TRBJ1-5; TRBD1 is a possible D gene (5 bases). The CDR3 spans 17 residues. V lost 7 bases and J lost 2, with 21 bases in between. The germline gives CDR1 MGHRA, CDR2 YSYEKL. CDR3 loop: CASTPYWGPWGNQPQHF. CDR3 DNA: TGCGCCAGCACCCCGTACTGGGGCCCGTGGGGCAATCAGCCCCAGCATTTT.

This clonotype was seen many times. The rearrangement links TRBV2 to TRBJ2-1; D unresolved. Germline V gene sequence: CDR1 SNHLY, CDR2 FYNNEI. The CDR3 loop spans 13 amino acids. Trimming left V 6 bases short and J 8 bases short, with 14 bases between. This CDR3 reads CASSAVPADEQFF. The CDR3 DNA sequence: TGTGCCAGCAGCGCGGTGCCGGCGGATGAGCAGTTCTTC.

This chain links TRBV27 with TRBJ2-3; 8 bases match TRBD2. After removal of 6 bases from V and 4 bases from J, the junction contained 12 bases not matched to a gene. CDR1 MNHEY and CDR2 SMNVEV come from the germline V gene (reference sequence). The CDR3 sequence is 16 residues long. The CDR3 DNA reads as TGTGCCAGCAGCCCGCGGATTCCAGCGGGAGCAGATACGCAGTATTTT. It specifies CASSPRIPAGADTQYF.

This clonotype was observed a handful of times. This chain uses TRBV29-1 with TRBJ2-5; the D call may be TRBD1 or TRBD2 (5 bases each). The CDR3 has 12 residues. Trimming shortened V by 4 bases and J by 4 bases, and 10 bases separated the two germline ends. Germline lookup yields CDR1 SQVTM and CDR2 ANQGSEA. CDR3 coding DNA: TGCAGCGTTGGGGGGACCGCAGAGACCCAGTACTTC. Protein product: CSVGGTAETQYF.

The sample holds a few counts of this clonotype. This chain joins TRBV4-1 and TRBJ2-1; 13 bases align to TRBD2. V dropped 3 bases and J dropped 9; count of bases not matched to a gene: 8. Germline V gene data show CDR1 as MGHRA and CDR2 as YSYEKL. This CDR3 comprises 16 residues. The CDR3 loop is CASSHLTSGRAREQFF. CDR3 in DNA: TGCGCCAGCAGCCATCTCACTAGCGGGAGGGCTCGTGAGCAGTTCTTC.

Ten or more counts support this clonotype. Here the CDR3 omits its conserved ending phenylalanine or tryptophan, so a read error is the likely source. The chain links TRBV5-1 to TRBJ2-5, with 7 nucleotides matching TRBD2. The J segment lost 1 base and the V segment lost 5 bases, leaving 8 bases of the junction unmatched. The CDR3 runs to 15 residues. Germline V gives CDR1 SGHRS, CDR2 YFSETQ. CDR3 region: CASSRSGTTQETQYL. The CDR3, as DNA: TGCGCCAGCAGTCGAAGCGGGACCACCCAAGAGACCCAGTACTTA.

This clonotype was found many times. The chain employs TRBV29-1 and TRBJ1-1; D is perhaps TRBD1 (5 bases). V was shortened by 5 bases and J by 9 bases, with 19 bases between the two germline ends. Germline loops: CDR1 SQVTM, CDR2 ANQGSEA. This CDR3 is built from 13 residues. The CDR3 reads CSVLREGQRQAFF. Here the CDR3 DNA reads TGCAGCGTTCTACGTGAGGGGCAGCGACAAGCTTTCTTT.

The gene calls are TRBV11-2 and TRBJ2-3, with D maybe TRBD2 (6 bases). Per germline, CDR1 SGHAT and CDR2 FQNNGV. The germline V and J ends were trimmed by 3 bases and 6 bases, with 16 bases remaining between them. The CDR3 is 15 amino acids. CDR3: CASSFVRGPSDTQYF. In DNA, the CDR3 is TGTGCCAGCAGCTTCGTGCGGGGCCCTTCGGATACGCAGTATTTT.

This clonotype was detected a few times. The chain has TRBV20-1 and TRBJ1-5; TRBD1 might be the D (5 bases). Germline V gives CDR1 DFQATT, CDR2 SNEGSKA (reference sequence). Trimming took 3 bases from V and 3 from J, leaving 15 bases between them. The CDR3 length is 15 residues. For the CDR3, the DNA is TGCAGTGCTAGCATCCGGCGACAGATCAATCAGCCCCAGCATTTT. This encodes CSASIRRQINQPQHF.

This clonotype turned up a few times. The V and J genes are TRBV27 and TRBJ1-4; weak D call: TRBD1 (6 bases). V lost 5 bases to trimming and J lost 12 bases, with 22 bases between them. The CDR3 has 15 residues. Germline V lookup: CDR1 MNHEY, CDR2 SMNVEV (reference sequence). CDR3 protein: CASSPTHRALGELFF. CDR3 in DNA: TGTGCCAGCAGTCCAACCCACAGGGCCCTTGGCGAACTGTTTTTT.

There are many counts of this clonotype. The CDR3 DNA reads TGCAGCGTTGGTCGTACCAAGGAGGCCAAAAACATTCAGTACTTC. Translation gives CSVGRTKEAKNIQYF. The chain has TRBV29-1 and TRBJ2-4; no clear D. The V end was cut by 4 bases, the J end by 1 base, with 14 bases between. The CDR3 consists of 15 residues. CDR1 is SQVTM, CDR2 ANQGSEA, per germline.

This clonotype was found many times. The rearrangement uses TRBV7-8 and TRBJ2-2; a weak D match, TRBD1 (5 bases). Trimming stripped 2 bases from V and 4 bases from J, with 14 bases between. The length of the CDR3 is 16 residues. CDR1 is SGHVS, CDR2 FQNEAQ, per germline. CDR3 protein: CASSLIYKGVTGELFF. The CDR3 DNA reads TGTGCCAGCAGCTTAATTTATAAAGGGGTCACCGGGGAGCTGTTTTTT.

This chain uses TRBV29-1 with TRBJ2-1, with D perhaps matching TRBD2 (5 bases). Germline V gene sequence: CDR1 SQVTM, CDR2 ANQGSEA. The CDR3 covers 14 residues. The CDR3 DNA reads as TGCGGAGCCCTCCCAGCGGTTCCCTACAATGAGCAGTTCTTC. Protein product: CGALPAVPYNEQFF.

This clonotype was seen many times. V usage is TRBV20-1 and J usage is TRBJ1-2; 7 bases are shared with TRBD1. V lost 4 bases, J lost 3 bases, and 20 bases stayed unmatched. Per the germline V gene, CDR1 is DFQATT and CDR2 is SNEGSKA (reference sequence). The CDR3 extends over 18 amino acids. The CDR3 reads CSAIRGPLEGAYDYGYTF. The CDR3 coding sequence is TGCAGTGCTATCCGAGGGCCACTGGAGGGGGCCTATGACTATGGCTACACCTTC.

In this sample, this clonotype turned up many times. The rearrangement links TRBV5-5 to TRBJ1-1; D gene uncertain. The V end lost 0 bases, the J end lost 1 base, and 13 bases lay between the germline ends. The CDR3 is 16 amino acids. Germline lookup yields CDR1 SGHKS and CDR2 YYEKEE (reference sequence). CDR3 sequence: CASSLVVVMGNTEAFF. CDR3 sequence (DNA): TGTGCCAGCAGCTTGGTCGTCGTAATGGGGAACACTGAAGCTTTCTTT.

In this sample, this clonotype turned up many times. The chain links TRBV3-1 to TRBJ1-4, with D unclear. V lost 0 bases to trimming and J lost 5 bases, with 10 bases between them. CDR3 length: 15 amino acids. CDR1 LGHDT and CDR2 YNNKEL come from the germline V gene (reference sequence). The CDR3 region has the DNA TGTGCCAGCAGCCAAGATGGGCTCGTAAATGAAAAACTGTTTTTT. It specifies CASSQDGLVNEKLFF.

CDR3: CASSPQAGDLRTQYF. CDR3 sequence (DNA): TGTGCCAGCAGCCCCCAGGCGGGGGATTTAAGGACCCAGTACTTC. The chain joins TRBV7-9 to TRBJ2-5; TRBD2 matches 7 bases. The CDR3 has 15 residues. The V segment lost 5 bases and the J segment 7 bases; nucleotides outside the gene matches: 13. Germline CDR1 SEHNR, CDR2 FQNEAQ (reference sequence).

In this sample, this clonotype turned up many times. This rearrangement joins TRBV20-1 to TRBJ2-7; D ambiguous. The germline gives CDR1 DFQATT, CDR2 SNEGSKA (reference sequence). The CDR3 sequence is 12 residues long. V lost 5 bases, J lost 6 bases, and 14 bases lay in between. For the CDR3, the DNA is TGCAGTGCTCGGGTAGGGCCCATCGAGCAGTACTTC. This sequence encodes CSARVGPIEQYF.

The CDR3 here is CASSLGLAGGQDIQYF. The CDR3 nucleotides are TGTGCCAGCAGCCTGGGACTAGCGGGAGGGCAAGACATTCAGTACTTC. The chain uses TRBV3-1 and TRBJ2-4, with 16 nucleotides matching TRBD2. V gave up 4 bases and J gave up 8 bases; unmatched junction bases: 5. Germline assignment: CDR1 LGHDT and CDR2 YNNKEL (reference sequence). CDR3 length: 16 amino acids.

V gene TRBV10-3 combines with J gene TRBJ1-3; weak D call: TRBD1 (5 bases). The CDR3 runs 12 residues. Trimming took off 8 bases at V and 3 bases at J, with 8 bases between the two ends. In germline, CDR1 is ENHRY, CDR2 SYGVKD. CDR3 loop: CAIGQGGNTIYF. CDR3 DNA: TGTGCCATCGGGCAGGGTGGAAACACCATATATTTT.

This clonotype has ten or more counts. The chain joins TRBV2 to TRBJ2-1, with 8 bases aligning to TRBD1. V gave up 2 bases and J gave up 9 bases; unmatched junction bases: 18. CDR1 is SNHLY, CDR2 FYNNEI, per germline. The CDR3 runs 18 residues. CDR3 residues: CASSEFSTGQAGQREQFF. DNA for the CDR3: TGTGCCAGCAGTGAATTTTCAACGGGACAGGCGGGGCAGCGTGAGCAGTTCTTC.

This clonotype appeared many times. CDR3 in DNA: TGCAGCGTGAAGGTCACTGGGGCCAACGTCCTGACTTTC. It translates to CSVKVTGANVLTF. This chain connects TRBV29-1 to TRBJ2-6; D is undetermined. The CDR3 is made up of 13 amino acids. Trimming stripped 6 bases from V and 2 bases from J, with 8 bases between. Germline lookup yields CDR1 SQVTM and CDR2 ANQGSEA. Based on the CDR3 plus reference TRBV29-1 and TRBJ2-6, the full variable domain is SAVISQKPSRDICQRGTSLTIQCQVDSQVTMMFWYRQQPGQSLTLIATANQGSEATYESGFVIDKFPISRPNLTFSTLTVSNMSPEDSSIYLCSVKVTGANVLTFGAGSRLTVL.

This clonotype showed up many times. The chain carries TRBV7-6 and TRBJ2-7; D gene uncertain. In germline, CDR1 is SGHVS, CDR2 FNYEAQ. CDR3 size: 14 residues. The V end lost 2 bases, the J end lost 0 bases, and 8 bases lay between the germline ends. The CDR3 nucleotides are TGTGCCAGCAGCTTATCGTCTAGCTCCTACGAGCAGTACTTC. Its protein is CASSLSSSSYEQYF.

This clonotype was detected ten times or more. The V gene is TRBV29-1, the J gene TRBJ1-1; 7 nucleotides match TRBD1. After removal of 7 bases from V and 1 base from J, the junction contained 6 bases not matched to a gene. The germline V gene has CDR1 SQVTM and CDR2 ANQGSEA. CDR3 length: 13 residues. CDR3 residues: CSAWDSKNTEAFF. The DNA of the CDR3 is TGCAGCGCATGGGACAGCAAGAACACTGAAGCTTTCTTT.

This clonotype was picked up a small number of times. The chain joins TRBV19 to TRBJ2-7; tentative D call: TRBD2 (6 bases). Trimming took off 3 bases at V and 7 bases at J, with 19 bases between the two ends. This CDR3 is built from 15 residues. CDR1 is LNHDA, CDR2 SQIVND, per germline (reference sequence). CDR3 coding DNA: TGTGCCAGTAGTATCGGCGGGACCTACCATGGGGAGCAGTACTTC. Translation gives CASSIGGTYHGEQYF.

This rearrangement joins TRBV3-1 to TRBJ2-1; 7 nucleotides align to TRBD1. V lost 1 base, J lost 13 bases, and 4 bases stayed unmatched. Germline V CDR1 and CDR2: LGHDT, YNNKEL (reference sequence). The CDR3 length is 12 residues. CDR3 bases: TGTGCCAGCAGCCAAGCGGCAGGGGGACAGTTCTTC. This encodes CASSQAAGGQFF.

Only a few counts were recorded for this clonotype. J is TRBJ2-2 and V is TRBV7-3; 7 positions agree with TRBD1. Germline V gene sequence: CDR1 SGHTA, CDR2 FQGTGA. Losses at the gene ends were 1 base for V and 2 bases for J; bases not matched to a gene: 7. CDR3 length: 17 amino acids. The CDR3 here is CASSLKGQGVNTGELFF. In nucleotides, the CDR3 is TGTGCCAGCAGCTTAAAAGGGCAGGGGGTAAACACCGGGGAGCTGTTTTTT.

This clonotype was detected only a few times. The rearrangement joins TRBV25-1 to TRBJ1-6; D unresolved. CDR3 size: 14 residues. Trimming removed 4 bases from V and 7 bases from J, with 11 bases in between. Germline assignment: CDR1 MGHDK and CDR2 SYGVNS. The CDR3 sequence is CASSVGLINSPLHF. As DNA, the CDR3 is TGTGCCAGCAGTGTAGGACTGATAAATTCACCCCTCCACTTT.

V usage is TRBV9 and J usage is TRBJ2-2, with 9 bases aligning to TRBD2. This CDR3 is 16 amino acids long. The V segment lost 4 bases and the J segment 0 bases; nucleotides outside the gene matches: 4. In germline, CDR1 is SGDLS, CDR2 YYNGEE. The DNA for the CDR3 is TGTGCCAGCAGCTCTAGACTAGCGGCGAACACCGGGGAGCTGTTTTTT. This sequence encodes CASSSRLAANTGELFF. The complete variable domain, with remaining parts taken from reference TRBV9 and TRBJ2-2, reads DSGVTQTPKHLITATGQRVTLRCSPRSGDLSVYWYQQSLDQGLQFLIQYYNGEERAKGNILERFSAQQFPDLHSELNLSSLELGDSALYFCASSSRLAANTGELFFGEGSRLTVL.